This T cell receptor beta chain originates from a study of shared clonotypes between healthy human individuals. For the study at large: Each donor had three CD4 naive, three CD4 memory, two CD8 naive and one CD8 memory plate.

About this clone: Antigen unknown.

The assay was immunoSEQ multiplex PCR, and TCRdb's table has in-frame clones only and misses some. The table shows approximately 240,000 clones, with over 60% occurring only once. Study-wide points: Generally, naive subsets (rather than memory subsets) showed larger estimated richness. Although depth was large, rarefaction showed that sequencing of the sorted subsets was incomplete.

Donors, without exception, were Caucasian adults residing in Nashville, Tennessee. The CDR3 contains 15 residues. V lost 5 bases and J lost 5; bases outside the gene matches: 11. CDR1 SGHAT and CDR2 FQNNGV come from the germline V gene. The TCR originated in a man aged 25-45 years in good health. The sequencing sample was made of memory CD4+ T cells sorted from blood. Subset denoted: CD45RA-negative fraction. V is TRBV11-2 and J is TRBJ1-1; 7 bases agree with TRBD1. For the CDR3, the DNA is TGTGCCAGCAGCCTACCCACAGGGGTTCGGACTGAAGCTTTCTTT. Translation: CASSLPTGVRTEAFF. The complete variable domain, with remaining parts taken from reference TRBV11-2 and TRBJ1-1, reads EAGVAQSPRYKIIEKRQSVAFWCNPISGHATLYWYQQILGQGPKLLIQFQNNGVVDDSQLPKDRFSAERLKGVDSTLKIQPAKLEDSAVYLCASSLPTGVRTEAFFGQGTRLTVV.